One T cell receptor (beta chain) is described in this entry. The data belong to a study of cytomegalovirus exposure and HLA in healthy donors. Vbeta (60) and Jbeta (13) primers were used in the PCR. The method was immunoSEQ multiplex PCR; TCRdb's version includes in-frame clones alone and lacks a portion of them. Here the sample spans 250,000 to 350,000 clones, roughly two thirds being singletons. The V and J ends lost 1 base and 6 bases respectively, with 15 bases between them. CDR3 length: 16 residues. Germline CDR1 SEHNR, CDR2 FQNEAQ (reference sequence). The sequence was collected from a female donor in good health and CMV-seronegative. V gene TRBV7-9 combines with J gene TRBJ2-2; a possible D gene is TRBD2 (6 bases). The sample taken for sequencing was PBMCs. DNA for the CDR3: TGTGCCAGCAGCTTAGATTTCGGAGGGGAGCCCGGGGAGCTGTTTTTT. It is translated as CASSLDFGGEPGELFF.